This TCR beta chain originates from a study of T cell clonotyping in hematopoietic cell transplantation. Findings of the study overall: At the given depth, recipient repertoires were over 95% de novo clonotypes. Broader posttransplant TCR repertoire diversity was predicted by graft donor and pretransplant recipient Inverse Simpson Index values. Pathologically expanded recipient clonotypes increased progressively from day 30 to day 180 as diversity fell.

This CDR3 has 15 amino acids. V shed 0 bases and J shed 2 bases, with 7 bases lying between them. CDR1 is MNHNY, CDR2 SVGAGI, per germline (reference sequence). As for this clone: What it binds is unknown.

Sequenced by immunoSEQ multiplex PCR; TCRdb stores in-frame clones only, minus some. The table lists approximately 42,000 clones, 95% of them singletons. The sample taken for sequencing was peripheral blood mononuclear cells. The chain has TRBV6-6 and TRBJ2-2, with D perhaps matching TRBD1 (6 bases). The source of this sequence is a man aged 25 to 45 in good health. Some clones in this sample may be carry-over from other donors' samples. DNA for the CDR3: TGTGCCAGCAGTTACTCAGGGGGAAACACCGGGGAGCTGTTTTTT. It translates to CASSYSGGNTGELFF.